The 19 T cell receptor beta chains presented below share a single source sample, sequenced in a study of T cells in Graves' hyperthyroidism and ophthalmopathy. Regions amplified from RNA transcripts were the TCR beta CDR3 regions. HTBI primers drove first-round RT-PCR of the TCR CDR3. TCRdb recomputed calls from the multiplex PCR reads with MiXCR, one row per CDR3 protein. The data contain about 300,000 distinct CDR3 sequences, roughly 17% of them singletons. The sequenced material came from blood. Receptor source: a man aged 25-40 years with Graves' hyperthyroidism.

This clonotype was seen ten or more times. V is TRBV7-8 and J is TRBJ2-7; D not resolved. The CDR3 spans 16 residues. Germline V gives CDR1 SGHVS, CDR2 FQNEAQ. Trimming shortened V by 1 base and J by 1 base, and 14 bases separated the two germline ends. The CDR3 DNA is TGTGCCAGCAGCTTAGGGGCAGGAACAGAATCCTACGAGCAGTACTTC. As protein: CASSLGAGTESYEQYF. Using reference TRBV7-8 and TRBJ2-7 for the parts outside the CDR3, the full variable domain is GAGVSQSPRYKVAKRGQDVALRCDPISGHVSLFWYQQALGQGPEFLTYFQNEAQLDKSGLPSDRFFAERPEGSVSTLKIQRTQQEDSAVYLCASSLGAGTESYEQYFGPGTRLTVT.

In its sample, this clonotype was seen many times. This chain links TRBV6-1 with TRBJ2-3; the match to TRBD2 covers 11 bases. This CDR3 is 15 amino acids long. Trimming at V came to 6 bases and at J to 6 bases, leaving 8 bases not matched to a gene. The germline gives CDR1 MNHNS, CDR2 SASEGT. CDR3 coding DNA: TGTGCCAGCAGCGCTACTAGCGGGAGACCCGATACGCAGTATTTT. Protein sequence: CASSATSGRPDTQYF.

This clonotype has more than one count but fewer than ten. The CDR3 protein is CASSFRQNNQPQHF. For the CDR3, the DNA is TGTGCCAGCAGCTTCCGACAGAACAATCAGCCCCAGCATTTT. The chain employs TRBV7-2 and TRBJ1-5; weak D call: TRBD1 (5 bases). The V end lost 3 bases, the J end lost 3 bases, and 9 bases lay between the germline ends. The germline V gene encodes CDR1 SGHTA and CDR2 FQGNSA. CDR3 length: 14 amino acids.

In this sample, this clonotype turned up a few times. The V and J genes are TRBV20-1 and TRBJ2-3; D remains ambiguous. The CDR3 is 13 residues long. Looked up from germline, CDR1 is DFQATT and CDR2 is SNEGSKA (reference sequence). V lost 6 bases to trimming and J lost 1 base, with 11 bases between them. CDR3 sequence: CSAGSYRTDTQYF. The CDR3 DNA is TGCAGTGCGGGTTCGTACCGCACAGATACGCAGTATTTT.

The chain recombines TRBV27 with TRBJ2-3, with D tentatively TRBD1 (5 bases). The CDR3 length is 13 residues. V was cut by 2 bases and J by 7 bases, with 10 bases left in between. Germline CDR1 is MNHEY and CDR2 is SMNVEV (reference sequence). The chain's CDR3 is CASSLQGPYTQYF. The CDR3 bases are TGTGCCAGCAGTTTACAGGGCCCCTATACGCAGTATTTT.

This rearrangement joins TRBV11-2 to TRBJ2-7; perhaps TRBD2 as D (6 bases). CDR1 SGHAT and CDR2 FQNNGV come from the germline V gene. The CDR3 has 14 amino acids. V lost 1 base and J 4 bases, leaving 11 bases between the germline ends. The CDR3 loop reads CASSLGASVYEQYF. In DNA, the CDR3 is TGTGCCAGCAGCTTAGGGGCTAGCGTTTACGAGCAGTACTTC. Based on the CDR3 plus reference TRBV11-2 and TRBJ2-7, the full variable domain is EAGVAQSPRYKIIEKRQSVAFWCNPISGHATLYWYQQILGQGPKLLIQFQNNGVVDDSQLPKDRFSAERLKGVDSTLKIQPAKLEDSAVYLCASSLGASVYEQYFGPGTRLTVT.

This chain uses TRBV2 with TRBJ2-1, with D unclear. The germline CDR1 and CDR2 sequences are SNHLY and FYNNEI. The CDR3 extends over 9 amino acids. Trimming stripped 7 bases from V and 11 bases from J, with 6 bases between. DNA for the CDR3: TGTGCCAGCACTGGACAGCAGTTCTTC. It codes for CASTGQQFF. Based on the CDR3 plus reference TRBV2 and TRBJ2-1, the full variable domain is EPEVTQTPSHQVTQMGQEVILRCVPISNHLYFYWYRQILGQKVEFLVSFYNNEISEKSEIFDDQFSVERPDGSNFTLKIRSTKLEDSAMYFCASTGQQFFGPGTRLTVL.

Remarks on this clonotype: In this CDR3 the conserved last residue, phenylalanine or tryptophan, is missing, so a read error is likely. V usage is TRBV7-9 and J usage is TRBJ2-6; possible D gene TRBD1, 6 bases. The CDR3 spans 18 residues. Germline V lookup: CDR1 SEHNR, CDR2 FQNEAQ (reference sequence). The V end was cut by 5 bases, the J end by 1 base, with 18 bases between. As DNA, the CDR3 is TGTGCCAGCAGCCAAACCGTTCCGACAGGATCTGGGGCCAACGTCCTGACTTCC. Translation gives CASSQTVPTGSGANVLTS.

This clonotype appeared once. This rearrangement joins TRBV12-3 or TRBV12-4 to TRBJ2-5, with TRBD2 matching over 11 bases. The CDR3 runs 16 residues. The trim removed 7 bases at V and 0 bases at J, leaving 7 bases unmatched. Written as DNA, the CDR3 is TGTGCCAGCACCGCCGGGACTAGCGGCTACCAAGAGACCCAGTACTTC. It encodes CASTAGTSGYQETQYF.

The chain employs TRBV10-3 and TRBJ2-7, with TRBD2 identical over 7 bases. Trimming cost V 10 bases and J 2 bases; bases outside gene matches: 14. The CDR3 runs 15 residues. Germline V CDR1 and CDR2: ENHRY, SYGVKD. CDR3 bases: TGTGCCACCCGGACTAGTCCCACCGGGACCTACGAGCAGTACTTC. Residues: CATRTSPTGTYEQYF.

This clonotype was found many times. The chain combines TRBV7-3 with TRBJ2-1, with 7 bases lining up with TRBD1. V trimming: 5 bases; J trimming: 9 bases; junction bases outside the gene matches: 7. Germline CDR1 SGHTA, CDR2 FQGTGA. This CDR3 is built from 13 residues. CDR3 sequence reads: CASSPATGTEQFF. In DNA form, the CDR3 reads TGTGCCAGCAGCCCCGCGACAGGGACTGAGCAGTTCTTC.

In its sample, this clonotype was seen many times. The chain links TRBV28 to TRBJ2-2; 9 nucleotides align to TRBD2. Germline V lookup: CDR1 MDHEN, CDR2 SYDVKM. Trimming cost V 3 bases and J 6 bases; bases outside gene matches: 5. This CDR3 spans 15 amino acids. The CDR3 bases are TGTGCCAGCAGTTTGCCTAGCGGGATGGCCGGGGAGCTGTTTTTT. It yields the protein CASSLPSGMAGELFF.

The chain combines TRBV12-3 or TRBV12-4 with TRBJ2-1; possibly TRBD1 for D (5 bases). The CDR3 contains 15 residues. Trimming removed 4 bases at V and 3 bases at J, with 13 bases between. CDR3 bases: TGTGCCAGCAGTTCTCCAGGGTCGTTCTACAATGAGCAGTTCTTC. Amino acid sequence: CASSSPGSFYNEQFF.

The gene calls are TRBV12-3 or TRBV12-4 and TRBJ1-4; 8 bases agree with TRBD1. The CDR3 has 15 residues. The junction had 12 bases not matched to a gene; V was cut back by 6 bases and J by 9 bases. The CDR3 DNA reads as TGTGCCAGCAGCCAGAACAGGGGGGGTGGTAAAAAACTGTTTTTT. Residues: CASSQNRGGGKKLFF.

Ten or more counts support this clonotype. V gene TRBV11-3 combines with J gene TRBJ2-3; a possible D gene is TRBD1 (6 bases). The V gene lost 5 bases and the J gene lost 5 bases, with 8 bases spanning the gap. The CDR3 totals 12 residues. Looked up from germline, CDR1 is SGHNT and CDR2 is YENEEA. CDR3 nucleotides: TGTGCCAGCAGCCACAGGGAAGATACGCAGTATTTT. Its protein product is CASSHREDTQYF.

This clonotype was observed at least ten times. J is TRBJ2-1 and V is TRBV27; 9 positions agree with TRBD2. The ends lost 6 bases at V and 8 bases at J; junction bases unmatched: 8. Germline loops: CDR1 MNHEY, CDR2 SMNVEV (reference sequence). The CDR3 contains 14 residues. This CDR3 reads CASSPGVAGDEQFF. The CDR3 DNA is TGTGCCAGCAGCCCGGGAGTAGCGGGAGATGAGCAGTTCTTC.

The CDR3 loop reads CATGRESYNEQFF. Written as DNA, the CDR3 is TGTGCCACCGGACGGGAGAGCTACAATGAGCAGTTCTTC. V usage is TRBV15 and J usage is TRBJ2-1, with D possibly being TRBD2 (6 bases). Trimming took off 8 bases at V and 3 bases at J, with 11 bases between the two ends. Germline V gives CDR1 LNHNV, CDR2 YYDKDF (reference sequence). This CDR3 has 13 amino acids.

This clonotype was detected ten times or more. The rearrangement joins TRBV30 to TRBJ1-4, with 8 bases matching TRBD1. Germline V gene sequence: CDR1 GTSNPN, CDR2 SVGIG (reference sequence). J lost 5 bases, V lost 3 bases, and 2 bases had no gene match. CDR3 length equals 13 residues. The CDR3 spells CAWRQGGNEKLFF. Written as DNA, the CDR3 is TGTGCCTGGAGACAGGGGGGCAATGAAAAACTGTTTTTT.

There are a few counts of this clonotype. A much larger clone differs from this one at a single base, so this may be a read error. The V gene is TRBV30, the J gene TRBJ1-5; TRBD1 might be the D (5 bases). The CDR3 spans 15 residues. Germline CDR1 reads GTSNPN; CDR2 reads SVGIG (reference sequence). The ends were cut back, 1 base at V and 3 bases at J, with 13 bases in the middle. CDR3 amino acids: CAWSDRSAPNQPQHF. CDR3 DNA sequence: TGTGCCTGGAGTGACAGGTCAGCGCCCAATCAGCCCCAGCATTTT.